The sequence of this T cell receptor beta chain was determined in a study of blood T cell repertoires in COVID-19. How the authors handled the data: Reference gene primer amplification yielded estimated nucleated cell counts. Assay used: immunoSEQ multiplex PCR; TCRdb lists only in-frame clones, some missing. V and J calls and clone size are as listed in that table; D and trimming were resolved from the DNA. The data contain roughly 150,000 clones, roughly 88% of them singletons. This CDR3 region has 14 residues. Germline values: CDR1 SGHRS, CDR2 YFSETQ. Trimming pared 5 bases from V and 0 bases from J, leaving 9 bases between.

The sequence came from a man aged 80 or over with COVID-19, enrolled during active disease. Sequencing was carried out using peripheral blood. The rearrangement links TRBV5-1 to TRBJ1-3; D ambiguous. CDR3 sequence reads: CASREQISGNTIYF. The CDR3 DNA is TGCGCCAGCAGGGAACAGATCTCTGGAAACACCATATATTTT.